This T cell receptor (beta chain) was documented in a study of T and B cells in COVID-19 patients. Points from the study as a whole: Clonality of TRB repertoires was high in active COVID-19; recovery brought above-healthy diversity and richness. In COVID-19 patients, T cell receptor beta variable and joining gene use was reportedly strongly skewed.

This CDR3 spans 14 amino acids. V lost 3 bases to trimming and J lost 4 bases; unmatched junction nucleotides: 3. The germline V gene has CDR1 LNHNV and CDR2 YYDKDF (reference sequence). Each TRB amplification used roughly 230-550 ng of genomic DNA from blood. In the case of this clonotype: No antigen is known for it.

BIOMED2 TRB-A/B primer pools were used in multiplex TRB PCR. TCRdb analysed the multiplex PCR reads with MiXCR anew, one entry per CDR3 protein. Of some 13,000 distinct CDR3 sequences listed, 29% are singletons. V usage is TRBV15 and J usage is TRBJ1-5, with 7 bases that match TRBD1. The specimen was blood. The sequence derives from a human donor who had recovered from COVID-19. CDR3 DNA: TGTGCCACCAGCAGCGACAGGGTGAATCAGCCCCAGCATTTT. Residues: CATSSDRVNQPQHF.